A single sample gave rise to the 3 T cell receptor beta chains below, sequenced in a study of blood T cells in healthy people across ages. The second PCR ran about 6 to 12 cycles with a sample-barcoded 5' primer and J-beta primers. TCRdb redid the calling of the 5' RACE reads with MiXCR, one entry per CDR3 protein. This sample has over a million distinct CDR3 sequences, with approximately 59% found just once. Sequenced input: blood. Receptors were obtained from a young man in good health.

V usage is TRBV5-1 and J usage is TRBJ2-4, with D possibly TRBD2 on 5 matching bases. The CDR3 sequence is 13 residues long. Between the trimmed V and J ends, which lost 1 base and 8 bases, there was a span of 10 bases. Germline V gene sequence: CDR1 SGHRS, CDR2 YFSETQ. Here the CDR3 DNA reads TGCGCCAGCAGCTTGACGGAGGTACACATTCAGTACTTC. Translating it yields CASSLTEVHIQYF.

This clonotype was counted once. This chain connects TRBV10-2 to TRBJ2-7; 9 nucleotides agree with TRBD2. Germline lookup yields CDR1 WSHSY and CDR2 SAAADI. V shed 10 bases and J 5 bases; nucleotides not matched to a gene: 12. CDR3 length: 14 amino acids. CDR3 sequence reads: CATLMAGGSDEQYF. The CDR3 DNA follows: TGCGCCACCCTCATGGCGGGGGGGTCCGACGAGCAGTACTTC.

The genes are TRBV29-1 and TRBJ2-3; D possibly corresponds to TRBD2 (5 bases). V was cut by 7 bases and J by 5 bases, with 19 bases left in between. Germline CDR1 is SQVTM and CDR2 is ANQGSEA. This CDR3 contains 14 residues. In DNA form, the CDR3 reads TGCAGCGCCTACGGTAGACGGGATCAAGATACGCAGTATTTT. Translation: CSAYGRRDQDTQYF.